This T cell receptor beta chain appears in the sequencing data of a study of shared clonotypes between healthy human individuals. General study results and limits: Clonotype sharing among the donors was expected to vary with sequencing depth.

Several immunoSEQ plates held equal portions of the genomic DNA taken from each subset. Per sorted-subset replicate PCR, input was around 220 ng DNA, representing tens of thousands of T cell genomes. Using immunoSEQ multiplex PCR, the repertoire was profiled, and TCRdb retains in-frame clones only, with some absent. The sample consists of under 1,100,000 clones, about 80% of them appearing once. CDR3 size: 11 residues. J gave up 3 bases and V 6 bases, and 0 bases lay outside the gene matches. The germline V gene encodes CDR1 DFQATT and CDR2 SNEGSKA (reference sequence). Comment on this clone: Its antigen is not identified. This likely came from a read error, as a far larger clone is one base away. Distinct nucleotide sequences in the sample also encode this CDR3.

The chain carries TRBV20-1 and TRBJ1-1; TRBD1 matches 8 bases. Sequenced material: memory CD4+ T cells from PBMCs. Subset indicated: CD45RA-negative fraction. The sequence was obtained from a man younger than 35 in good health. Some clones in this sample may be carry-over from other donors' samples. The CDR3 DNA reads TGCAGTGCGACAGGGGACACTGAAGCTTTCTTT. This codes for CSATGDTEAFF.